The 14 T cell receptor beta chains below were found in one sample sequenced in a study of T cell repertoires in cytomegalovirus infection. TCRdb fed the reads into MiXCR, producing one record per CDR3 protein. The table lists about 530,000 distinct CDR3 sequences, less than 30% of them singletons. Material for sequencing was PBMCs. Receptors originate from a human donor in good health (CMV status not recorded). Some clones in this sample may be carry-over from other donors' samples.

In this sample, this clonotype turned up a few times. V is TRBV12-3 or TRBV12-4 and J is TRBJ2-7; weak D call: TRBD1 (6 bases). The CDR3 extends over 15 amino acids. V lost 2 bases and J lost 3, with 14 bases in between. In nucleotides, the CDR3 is TGTGCCAGCAGTTTACGGGACAAGGGGGTCTACGAGCAGTACGTC. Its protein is CASSLRDKGVYEQYV.

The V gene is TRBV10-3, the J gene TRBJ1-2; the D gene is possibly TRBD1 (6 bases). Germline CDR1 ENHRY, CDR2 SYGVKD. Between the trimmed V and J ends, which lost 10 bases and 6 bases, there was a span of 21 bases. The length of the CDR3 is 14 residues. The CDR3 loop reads CATGRQDPLHGYTF. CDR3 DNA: TGTGCCACCGGGAGACAGGACCCTTTACATGGCTACACCTTC.

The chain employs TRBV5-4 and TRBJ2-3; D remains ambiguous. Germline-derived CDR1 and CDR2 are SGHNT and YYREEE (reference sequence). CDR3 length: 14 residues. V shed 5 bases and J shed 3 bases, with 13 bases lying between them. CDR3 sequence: CASRQWTITDTQYF. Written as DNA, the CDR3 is TGTGCCAGCAGACAATGGACCATAACAGATACGCAGTATTTT.

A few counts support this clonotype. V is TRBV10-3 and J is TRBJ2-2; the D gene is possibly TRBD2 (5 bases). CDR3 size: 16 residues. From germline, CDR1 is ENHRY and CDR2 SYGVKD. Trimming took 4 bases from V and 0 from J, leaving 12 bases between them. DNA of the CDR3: TGTGCCATCAGTGGAGGAGCGGCTGCGAACACCGGGGAGCTGTTTTTT. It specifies CAISGGAAANTGELFF.

CDR3 in amino acids: CASSYGRVGEKLFF. DNA for the CDR3: TGTGCCAGCAGTTATGGCAGGGTGGGGGAAAAACTGTTTTTT. This sequence joins TRBV6-5 and TRBJ1-4, with a possible D match to TRBD1 (5 bases). Germline lookup yields CDR1 MNHEY and CDR2 SVGAGI. V lost 3 bases to trimming and J lost 8 bases, with 13 bases between them. This CDR3 contains 14 residues.

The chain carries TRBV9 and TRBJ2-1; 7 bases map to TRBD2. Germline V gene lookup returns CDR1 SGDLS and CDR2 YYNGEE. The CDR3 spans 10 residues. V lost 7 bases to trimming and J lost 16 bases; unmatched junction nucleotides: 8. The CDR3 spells CASGPGGSFF. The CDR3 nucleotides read TGTGCCAGCGGTCCGGGCGGGAGCTTCTTC.

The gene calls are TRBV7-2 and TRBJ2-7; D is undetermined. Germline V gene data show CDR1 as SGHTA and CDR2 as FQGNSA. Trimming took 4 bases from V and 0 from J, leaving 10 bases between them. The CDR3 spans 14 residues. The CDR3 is CASSSGGGSYEQYV. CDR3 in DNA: TGTGCCAGCAGCTCTGGCGGTGGCTCCTACGAGCAGTACGTC.

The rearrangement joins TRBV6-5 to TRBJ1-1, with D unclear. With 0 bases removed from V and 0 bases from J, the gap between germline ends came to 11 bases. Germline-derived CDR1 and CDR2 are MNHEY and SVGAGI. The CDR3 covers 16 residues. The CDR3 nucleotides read TGTGCCAGCAGTTACTCTATCGGTACACTGAACACTGAAGCTTTCTTT. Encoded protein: CASSYSIGTLNTEAFF.

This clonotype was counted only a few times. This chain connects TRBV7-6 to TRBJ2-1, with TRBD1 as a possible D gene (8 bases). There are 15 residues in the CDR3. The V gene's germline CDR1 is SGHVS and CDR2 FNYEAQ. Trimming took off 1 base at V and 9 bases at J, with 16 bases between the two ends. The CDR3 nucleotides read TGTGCCAGCAGCTTAGGGACAGGGAGGGACTCTGAGCAGTTCTTC. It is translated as CASSLGTGRDSEQFF.

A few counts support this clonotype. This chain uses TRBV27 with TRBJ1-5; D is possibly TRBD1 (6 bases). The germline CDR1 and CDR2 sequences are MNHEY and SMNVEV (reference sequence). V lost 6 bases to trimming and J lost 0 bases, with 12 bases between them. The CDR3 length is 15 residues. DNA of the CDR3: TGTGCCAGCAGACCTACAGGGTATAGCAATCAGCCCCAGCATTTT. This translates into CASRPTGYSNQPQHF.

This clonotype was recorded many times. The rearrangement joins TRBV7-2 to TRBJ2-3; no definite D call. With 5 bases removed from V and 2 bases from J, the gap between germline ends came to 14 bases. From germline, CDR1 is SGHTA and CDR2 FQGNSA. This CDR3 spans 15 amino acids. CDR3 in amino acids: CASSRRLSLTDTQYF. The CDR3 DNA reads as TGTGCCAGCAGCCGACGACTGAGCCTCACAGATACGCAGTATTTT.

CDR3 sequence (DNA): TGTGCCACCAGCAGAGTCCTAGCGCGGAACAATGAGCAGTTCTTC. Residues: CATSRVLARNNEQFF. The chain recombines TRBV15 with TRBJ2-1, with D maybe TRBD2 (6 bases). CDR1 is LNHNV, CDR2 YYDKDF, per germline (reference sequence). V shed 1 base and J shed 5 bases, with 12 bases lying between them. The CDR3 totals 15 residues.

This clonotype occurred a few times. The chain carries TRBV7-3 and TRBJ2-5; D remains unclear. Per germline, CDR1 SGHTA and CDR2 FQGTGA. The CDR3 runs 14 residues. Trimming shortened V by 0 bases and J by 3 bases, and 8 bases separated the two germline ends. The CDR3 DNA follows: TGTGCCAGCAGCTTAACGGGTCAGGAAGAGACCCAGTACTTC. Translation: CASSLTGQEETQYF.

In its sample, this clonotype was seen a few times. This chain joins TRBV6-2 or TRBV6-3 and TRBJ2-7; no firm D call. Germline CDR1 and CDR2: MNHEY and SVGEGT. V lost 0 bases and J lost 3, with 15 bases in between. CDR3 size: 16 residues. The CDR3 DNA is TGTGCCAGCAGTTACTCCCAACCCGTAACCTTCTACGAGCAGTACGTC. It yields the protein CASSYSQPVTFYEQYV.